This entry features one TCR beta chain sequence. Its specificity is not known. This sample was taken from a study of T cell responses to AZD1222 COVID-19 vaccine. Clones were sequenced by immunoSEQ multiplex PCR, and TCRdb holds only the in-frame ones, with some missing. The table records some 80,000 clones, 75% to 95% of them present only once. Overall study findings and caveats: The breadth and depth of Spike-specific TCRs increased once two AZD1222 doses had been given.

The input for sequencing was peripheral blood, taken 28 days after the second AZD1222 dose. This clonotype was obtained from an adult who received the AZD1222 COVID-19 vaccine.

This chain's CDR3 is CARAGGPYQETQYF. The DNA for the CDR3 is TGCGCTAGAGCGGGGGGCCCGTACCAAGAGACCCAGTACTTC. This chain links TRBV23-1 with TRBJ2-5; 9 bases map to TRBD2. TRBV23-1 is reported as an ORF; its role is uncertain. The CDR3 is 14 residues long.